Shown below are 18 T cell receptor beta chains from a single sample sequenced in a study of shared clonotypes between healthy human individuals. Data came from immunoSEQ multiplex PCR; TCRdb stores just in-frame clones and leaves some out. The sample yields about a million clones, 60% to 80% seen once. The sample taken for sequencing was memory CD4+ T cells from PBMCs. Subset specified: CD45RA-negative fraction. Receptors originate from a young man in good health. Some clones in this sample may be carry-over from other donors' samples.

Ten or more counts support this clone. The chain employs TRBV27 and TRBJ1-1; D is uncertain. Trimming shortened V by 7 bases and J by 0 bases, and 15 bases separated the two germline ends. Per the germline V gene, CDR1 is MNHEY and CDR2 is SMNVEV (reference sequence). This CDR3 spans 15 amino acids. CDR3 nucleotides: TGTGCCAGCAAAGTAGGCTCTATCATGAACACTGAAGCTTTCTTT. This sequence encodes CASKVGSIMNTEAFF.

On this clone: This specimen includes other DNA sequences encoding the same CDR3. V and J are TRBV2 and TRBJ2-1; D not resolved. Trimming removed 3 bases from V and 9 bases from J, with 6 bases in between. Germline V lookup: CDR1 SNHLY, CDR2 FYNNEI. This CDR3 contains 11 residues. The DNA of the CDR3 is TGTGCCAGCAGTGATTGGGGTGAGCAGTTCTTC. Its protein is CASSDWGEQFF.

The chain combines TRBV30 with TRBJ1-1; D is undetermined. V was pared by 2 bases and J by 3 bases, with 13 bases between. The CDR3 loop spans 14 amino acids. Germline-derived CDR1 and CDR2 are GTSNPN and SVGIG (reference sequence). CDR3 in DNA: TGTGCCTGGAGTCGGGGAAGGGTCTACACTGAAGCTTTCTTT. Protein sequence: CAWSRGRVYTEAFF.

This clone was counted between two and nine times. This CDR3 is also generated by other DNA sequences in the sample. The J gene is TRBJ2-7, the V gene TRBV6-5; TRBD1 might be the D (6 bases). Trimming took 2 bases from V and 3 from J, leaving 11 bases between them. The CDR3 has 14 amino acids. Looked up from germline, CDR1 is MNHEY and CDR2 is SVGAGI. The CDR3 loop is CASSYTRGGYEQYF. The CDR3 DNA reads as TGTGCCAGCAGTTACACCAGGGGCGGCTACGAGCAGTACTTC.

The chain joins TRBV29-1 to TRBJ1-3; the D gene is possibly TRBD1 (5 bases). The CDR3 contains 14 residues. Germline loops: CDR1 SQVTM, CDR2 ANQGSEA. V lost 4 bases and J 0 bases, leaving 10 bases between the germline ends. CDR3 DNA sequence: TGCAGCGTTGGGACATCCTACTCTGGAAACACCATATATTTT. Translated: CSVGTSYSGNTIYF.

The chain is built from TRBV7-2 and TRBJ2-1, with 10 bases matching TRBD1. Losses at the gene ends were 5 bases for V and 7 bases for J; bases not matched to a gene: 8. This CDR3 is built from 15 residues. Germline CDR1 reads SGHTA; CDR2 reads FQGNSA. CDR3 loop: CASSQTRDRGNEQFF. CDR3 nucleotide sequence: TGTGCCAGCAGCCAAACTAGGGACAGGGGAAATGAGCAGTTCTTC.

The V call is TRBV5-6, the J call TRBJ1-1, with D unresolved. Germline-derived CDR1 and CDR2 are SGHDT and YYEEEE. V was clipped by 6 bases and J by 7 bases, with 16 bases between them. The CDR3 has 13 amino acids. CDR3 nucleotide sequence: TGTGCCAGCACCCTTTTGAGTAGGAGTGAAGCTTTCTTT. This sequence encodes CASTLLSRSEAFF.

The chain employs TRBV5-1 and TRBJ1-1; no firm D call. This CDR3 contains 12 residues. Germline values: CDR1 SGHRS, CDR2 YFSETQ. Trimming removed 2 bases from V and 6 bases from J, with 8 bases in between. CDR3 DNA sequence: TGCGCCAGCAGCTTAATCTACGCTGAAGCTTTCTTT. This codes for CASSLIYAEAFF.

This chain's CDR3 is CASRKGRAIAKNIQYF. CDR3 coding DNA: TGTGCCAGCAGGAAAGGACGCGCGATAGCCAAAAACATTCAGTACTTC. V and J are TRBV28 and TRBJ2-4; D call uncertain. CDR3 length equals 16 residues. V was cut by 6 bases and J by 0 bases, with 15 bases left in between. Germline V CDR1 and CDR2: MDHEN, SYDVKM.

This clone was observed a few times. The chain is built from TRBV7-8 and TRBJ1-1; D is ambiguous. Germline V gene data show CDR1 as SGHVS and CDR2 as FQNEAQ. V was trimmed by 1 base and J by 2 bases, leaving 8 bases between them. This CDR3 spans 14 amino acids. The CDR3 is CASSLVAANTEAFF. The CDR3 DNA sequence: TGTGCCAGCAGCTTAGTGGCAGCCAACACTGAAGCTTTCTTT.

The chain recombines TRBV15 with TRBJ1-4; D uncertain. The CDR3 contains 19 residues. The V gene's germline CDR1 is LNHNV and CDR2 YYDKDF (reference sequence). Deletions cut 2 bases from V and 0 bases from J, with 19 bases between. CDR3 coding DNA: TGTGCCACCAGCAGACCGGACGGTTTCGGATCTGCAACTAATGAAAAACTGTTTTTT. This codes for CATSRPDGFGSATNEKLFF.

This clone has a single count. This CDR3 is CASSNRDYNEQFF. Here the CDR3 DNA reads TGTGCCAGCAGCAACCGGGACTACAATGAGCAGTTCTTC. This chain connects TRBV11-3 to TRBJ2-1; D may be TRBD2 (5 bases). Germline V CDR1 and CDR2: SGHNT, YENEEA. The CDR3 contains 13 residues. The V and J ends lost 5 bases and 3 bases respectively, with 8 bases between them. Using reference TRBV11-3 and TRBJ2-1 for the parts outside the CDR3, the full variable domain is EAGVVQSPRYKIIEKKQPVAFWCNPISGHNTLYWYLQNLGQGPELLIRYENEEAVDDSQLPKDRFSAERLKGVDSTLKIQPAELGDSAVYLCASSNRDYNEQFFGPGTRLTVL.

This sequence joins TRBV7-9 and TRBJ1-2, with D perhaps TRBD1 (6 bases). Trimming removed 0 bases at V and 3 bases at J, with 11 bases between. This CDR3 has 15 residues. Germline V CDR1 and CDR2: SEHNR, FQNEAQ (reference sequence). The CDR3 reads CASSLAGGSYYGYTF. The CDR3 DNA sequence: TGTGCCAGCAGCTTAGCAGGGGGGTCGTACTATGGCTACACCTTC.

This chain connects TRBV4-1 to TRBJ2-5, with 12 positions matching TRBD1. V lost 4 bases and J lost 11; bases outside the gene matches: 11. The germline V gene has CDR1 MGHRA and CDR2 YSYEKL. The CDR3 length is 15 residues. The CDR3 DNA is TGCGCCAGCAGCCCCCCGGGACAGGGGGCCCGGGAGCAGTACTTC. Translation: CASSPPGQGAREQYF.

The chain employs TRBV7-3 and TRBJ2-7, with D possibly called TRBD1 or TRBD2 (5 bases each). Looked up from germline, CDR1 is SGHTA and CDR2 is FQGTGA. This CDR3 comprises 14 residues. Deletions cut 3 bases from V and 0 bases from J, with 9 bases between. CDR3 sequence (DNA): TGTGCCAGCAGCTTGGGACCGACCTCCTACGAGCAGTACTTC. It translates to CASSLGPTSYEQYF.

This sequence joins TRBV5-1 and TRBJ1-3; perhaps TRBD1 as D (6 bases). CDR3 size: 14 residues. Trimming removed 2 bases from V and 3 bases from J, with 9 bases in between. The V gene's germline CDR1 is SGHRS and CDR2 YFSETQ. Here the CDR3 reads CASSFHRDGNTIYF. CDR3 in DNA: TGCGCCAGCAGCTTCCACAGGGATGGAAACACCATATATTTT.

CDR3 sequence: CASSFGTSGRSEQFF. In DNA, the CDR3 is TGCGCCAGCAGCTTTGGGACTAGCGGGAGAAGTGAGCAGTTCTTC. The chain combines TRBV5-1 with TRBJ2-1, with 14 bases aligning to TRBD2. Germline lookup yields CDR1 SGHRS and CDR2 YFSETQ. The CDR3 covers 15 residues. V shed 2 bases, J shed 9 bases, and the junction held 4 bases outside the gene matches.

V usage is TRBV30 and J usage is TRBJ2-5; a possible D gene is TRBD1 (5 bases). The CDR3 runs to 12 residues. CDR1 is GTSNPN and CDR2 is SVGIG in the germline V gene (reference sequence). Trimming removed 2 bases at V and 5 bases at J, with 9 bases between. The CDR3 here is CAWSRGSETQYF. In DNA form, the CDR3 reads TGTGCCTGGAGTAGGGGATCCGAGACCCAGTACTTC.